This TCR beta chain originates from a study of PD-1 blockade in mismatch repair-deficient tumors. The CDR3 is 16 residues long. Germline CDR1 reads SGHRS; CDR2 reads YFSETQ. The J segment lost 7 bases and the V segment lost 1 base, leaving 9 bases of the junction unmatched. Mismatch repair deficiency was confirmed in all patients, by PCR or immunohistochemistry. TCRs were sequenced from a few patients responding to pembrolizumab. Clones were read by immunoSEQ multiplex PCR, and TCRdb kept only the in-frame ones, dropping some. The sample consists of 90,000 to 120,000 clones, approximately 80% of them appearing once.

The sequence derives from an adult with mismatch repair-deficient cancer. The chain recombines TRBV5-1 with TRBJ2-1; TRBD1 agrees at 9 bases. The sample in question was peripheral blood, obtained roughly 35 weeks after starting pembrolizumab. CDR3 DNA sequence: TGCGCCAGCAGCTTGAATGTGGGACAGGGCCGGAATGAGCAGTTCTTC. Encoded protein: CASSLNVGQGRNEQFF.